The 14 T cell receptor beta chains presented below share a single source sample, sequenced in a study of T cell clonality in common variable immunodeficiency. The protocol was immunoSEQ multiplex PCR, while the TCRdb copy is restricted to in-frame clones and leaves out a portion. The sample yields approximately 52,000 clones, without any singletons. Material: peripheral blood mononuclear cells. The receptors stem from a person aged 18 to 75 in good health.

This clone has a count of ten or more. The missing CDR3 end, 3 residues past where the read stops, is filled in from the germline J gene. The chain combines TRBV7-6 with TRBJ2-3; 7 nucleotides line up with TRBD2. The CDR3 spans 16 residues. Per germline, CDR1 SGHVS and CDR2 FNYEAQ. The J segment lost 6 bases and the V segment lost 1 base, leaving 10 bases of the junction unmatched. The sequenced CDR3 bases are TGTGCCAGCAGCTTAGGGGTGGCGGGAGTCTCGGATACG. This codes for CASSLGVAGVSDT. The full CDR3 is CASSLGVAGVSDTQYF. Based on the CDR3 plus reference TRBV7-6 and TRBJ2-3, the full variable domain is GAGVSQSPRYKVTKRGQDVALRCDPISGHVSLYWYRQALGQGPEFLTYFNYEAQQDKSGLPNDRFSAERPEGSISTLTIQRTEQRDSAMYRCASSLGVAGVSDTQYFGPGTRLTVL.

This clone was counted many times. The read is 3 residues too short to cover the CDR3 end, so that end is filled in from the germline J gene. The genes are TRBV5-1 and TRBJ2-7; a weak D match, TRBD1 (5 bases). Germline CDR1 is SGHRS and CDR2 is YFSETQ. Deletions cut 4 bases from V and 6 bases from J, with 17 bases between. The length of the CDR3 is 14 residues. The CDR3 here is CASSRVEDSIEQYF. The part of the CDR3 DNA that was read is TGCGCCAGCAGCCGGGTGGAAGACAGTATCGAG.

This clone has a count of ten or more. The read is 3 residues too short to cover the CDR3 end, so that end is filled in from the germline J gene. The chain uses TRBV12-3 or TRBV12-4 and TRBJ2-7; D unresolved. This CDR3 region has 11 residues. With 2 bases removed from V and 4 bases from J, the gap between germline ends came to 3 bases. The CDR3 loop is CASSLQYEQYF. The covered CDR3 bases are TGTGCCAGCAGTTTACAGTACGAG.

This clone has a count of ten or more. From the germline J gene comes the end of the CDR3, since the read stops 3 residues before it. The genes are TRBV7-2 and TRBJ2-3; 9 positions agree with TRBD2. CDR1 is SGHTA and CDR2 is FQGNSA in the germline V gene. The CDR3 length is 16 residues. Here the CDR3 reads CASSLAGGLAGRAQYF. CDR3 DNA (partial): TGTGCCAGCAGCTTAGCGGGAGGGCTAGCGGGAAGAGCG.

This clone was counted at least ten times. The CDR3 protein is CASSLTGEAYEKLFF. Partial CDR3 DNA: TGTGCCAGCAGCTTAACAGGGGAAGCCTATGAAAAA. J is TRBJ1-4 and V is TRBV11-3; 7 bases fit TRBD1. The read halts 3 residues ahead of the CDR3 end, with the missing end drawn from the germline J gene. Germline V gene data show CDR1 as SGHNT and CDR2 as YENEEA. J gave up 6 bases and V 2 bases, and 6 bases lay outside the gene matches. The CDR3 has 15 amino acids.

Many counts were recorded for this clone. The missing CDR3 end, 3 residues past where the read stops, is filled in from the germline J gene. The rearrangement links TRBV7-2 to TRBJ2-7, with a possible D match to TRBD1 (6 bases). Trimming shortened V by 5 bases and J by 2 bases, and 10 bases separated the two germline ends. The CDR3 is 13 residues long. The germline V gene encodes CDR1 SGHTA and CDR2 FQGNSA. CDR3 in amino acids: CASSEQGPYEQYF. The DNA read from the CDR3 is TGTGCCAGCAGCGAACAGGGCCCCTACGAG.

This clone was seen many times. The read stops 3 residues short of the end of the CDR3; the missing end is completed from the germline J gene. The rearrangement links TRBV5-8 to TRBJ2-5, with 7 bases lining up with TRBD2. CDR3 length: 14 residues. V shed 4 bases, J shed 2 bases, and the junction held 5 bases outside the gene matches. In germline, CDR1 is SGHTS, CDR2 YDEGEE. The CDR3 bases that were read are TGTGCCAGCAGCGTCGTGGGACTACAAGAGACC. It specifies CASSVVGLQET. The full CDR3 protein reads CASSVVGLQETQYF.

This clone was observed at least ten times. The junction differs from germline at one of its ends, possibly a read error. The CDR3 end lies 3 residues beyond the end of the read and is filled in from the germline J gene. The rearrangement links TRBV4-2 to TRBJ1-1; tentative D call: TRBD1 (5 bases). Germline V gene sequence: CDR1 LGHNA, CDR2 YNFKEQ. The CDR3 sequence is 13 residues long. CDR3 bases read: TGCGCCAGCAGCCCGACAGAGAACACTGAA. As protein: CASSPTENTE. The complete CDR3 reads CASSPTENTEAFF.

With regard to this clone: From the germline J gene comes the end of the CDR3, since the read stops 3 residues before it. V is TRBV11-2 and J is TRBJ2-3; TRBD2 might be the D (5 bases). Germline lookup yields CDR1 SGHAT and CDR2 FQNNGV. CDR3 length: 13 amino acids. CDR3 sequence reads: CASSLALPGTQYF. The CDR3 DNA, read in part, is TGTGCCAGCAGCCTCGCTCTGCCGGGGACG.

This clone was counted ten times or more. An end of the junction differs from the germline gene, which may be a read error. The CDR3 end lies 3 residues beyond the end of the read and is filled in from the germline J gene. The gene calls are TRBV4-2 and TRBJ2-3, with no clear D. CDR3 length equals 15 residues. Germline V CDR1 and CDR2: LGHNA, YNFKEQ. The covered CDR3 bases are TGCGCCAGCAGCCAAGCCTATACTAGCACAGATACG. This gives the protein CASSQAYTSTDT. The complete CDR3 sequence is CASSQAYTSTDTQYF.

The sample holds many counts of this clone. The read gets to within 3 residues of the CDR3 end, and the germline J gene fills in the rest. The chain couples TRBV14 to TRBJ1-1, with TRBD1 matching 8 bases. The CDR3 runs to 14 residues. From germline, CDR1 is SGHDN and CDR2 FVKESK. Trimming removed 4 bases from V and 5 bases from J; junction bases left unmatched: 6. The CDR3 protein is CASSPTGVWTEAFF. Partial CDR3 DNA: TGTGCCAGCAGCCCGACAGGGGTATGGACTGAA. The complete variable domain, with remaining parts taken from reference TRBV14 and TRBJ1-1, reads EAGVTQFPSHSVIEKGQTVTLRCDPISGHDNLYWYRRVMGKEIKFLLHFVKESKQDESGMPNNRFLAERTGGTYSTLKVQPAELEDSGVYFCASSPTGVWTEAFFGQGTRLTVV.

This clone showed up many times. The read falls 3 residues short of the CDR3 end, and the missing part is taken from the germline J gene. The rearrangement joins TRBV5-1 to TRBJ2-5, with 7 bases aligning to TRBD1. After removal of 0 bases from V and 1 base from J, the junction contained 3 bases not matched to a gene. The CDR3 runs 15 residues. Germline CDR1 and CDR2: SGHRS and YFSETQ. The CDR3 spells CASSLDGTVQETQYF. The sequenced part of the CDR3 DNA is TGCGCCAGCAGCTTGGATGGGACAGTCCAAGAGACC. Based on the CDR3 plus reference TRBV5-1 and TRBJ2-5, the full variable domain is KAGVTQTPRYLIKTRGQQVTLSCSPISGHRSVSWYQQTPGQGLQFLFEYFSETQRNKGNFPGRFSGRQFSNSRSEMNVSTLELGDSALYLCASSLDGTVQETQYFGPGTRLLVL.

About this clone: Coverage ceases 3 residues before the CDR3 finishes, and the germline J gene fills in the end. The V and J genes are TRBV18 and TRBJ2-3, with TRBD1 matching 7 bases. This CDR3 has 14 amino acids. Germline CDR1 reads KGHSH; CDR2 reads LQKENI. CDR3 protein: CASSLTGTSEPQYF. CDR3 DNA, as far as it was read: TGTGCCAGCTCACTGACAGGGACCTCTGAGCCG.

This clone was seen many times. The read ends 3 residues early relative to the CDR3; the germline J gene fills the gap. This chain uses TRBV10-3 with TRBJ2-5; D remains unclear. The CDR3 is 13 residues long. Trimming removed 5 bases at V and 1 base at J, with 8 bases between. Germline CDR1 ENHRY, CDR2 SYGVKD. The CDR3 bases that were read are TGTGCCATCAGTCAGGCGTTCCAAGAGACC. Its translation: CAISQAFQET. Given in full, the CDR3 is CAISQAFQETQYF.